The text below deals with one TCR beta chain. The sample belongs to a study of blood T cell repertoires in COVID-19. Study as a whole: Samples came from the United States, Italy and Spain, spanning acute and convalescent COVID-19.

Sequencing was performed with immunoSEQ multiplex PCR; in TCRdb, only in-frame clones are kept and a portion is missing. The sample yields about 260,000 clones, around 83% seen once. Germline V lookup: CDR1 GTSNPN, CDR2 SVGIG (reference sequence). The CDR3 has 11 residues. Trimming removed 3 bases from V and 3 bases from J, with 3 bases in between. This chain uses TRBV30 with TRBJ1-3; unclear D gene. The material sequenced was peripheral blood. This receptor was taken from a man between 18 and 35 years old with active or convalescent COVID-19. In nucleotides, the CDR3 is TGTGCCTGGAGCTATGGAAACACCATATATTTT. Translated: CAWSYGNTIYF.